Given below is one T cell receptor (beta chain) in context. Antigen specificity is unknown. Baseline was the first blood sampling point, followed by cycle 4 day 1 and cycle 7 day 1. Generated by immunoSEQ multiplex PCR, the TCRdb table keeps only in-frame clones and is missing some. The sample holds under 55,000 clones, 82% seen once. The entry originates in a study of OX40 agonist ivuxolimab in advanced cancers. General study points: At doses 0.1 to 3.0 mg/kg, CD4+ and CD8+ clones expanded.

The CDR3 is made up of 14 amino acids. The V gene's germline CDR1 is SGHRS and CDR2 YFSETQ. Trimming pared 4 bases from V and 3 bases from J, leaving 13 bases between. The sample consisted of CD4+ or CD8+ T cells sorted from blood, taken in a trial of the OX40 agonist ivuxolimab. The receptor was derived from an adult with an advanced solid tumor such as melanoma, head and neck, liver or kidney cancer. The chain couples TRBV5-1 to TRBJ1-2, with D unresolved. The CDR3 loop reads CASSPTIQDYGYTF. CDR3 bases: TGCGCCAGCAGCCCCACCATACAAGACTATGGCTACACCTTC.